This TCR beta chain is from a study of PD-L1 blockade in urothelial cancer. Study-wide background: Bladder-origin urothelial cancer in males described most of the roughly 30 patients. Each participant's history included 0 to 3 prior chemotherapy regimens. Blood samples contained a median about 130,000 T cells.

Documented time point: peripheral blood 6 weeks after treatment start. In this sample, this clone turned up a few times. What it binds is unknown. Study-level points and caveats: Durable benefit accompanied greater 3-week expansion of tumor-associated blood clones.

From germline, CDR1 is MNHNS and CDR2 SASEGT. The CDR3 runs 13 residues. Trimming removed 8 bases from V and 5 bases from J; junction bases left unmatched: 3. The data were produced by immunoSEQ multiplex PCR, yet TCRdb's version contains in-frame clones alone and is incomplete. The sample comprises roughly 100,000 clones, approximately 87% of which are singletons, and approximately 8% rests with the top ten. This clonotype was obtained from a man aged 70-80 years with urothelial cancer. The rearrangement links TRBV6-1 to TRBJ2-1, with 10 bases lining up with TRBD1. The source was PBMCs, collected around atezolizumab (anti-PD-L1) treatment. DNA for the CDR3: TGTGCCAGCGACAGGGGGCGGAACAATGAGCAGTTCTTC. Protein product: CASDRGRNNEQFF.